Each of the 11 T cell receptor beta chains below was sequenced from the same sample in a study of neurological immune-mediated disorders. TCRdb re-analysed the 5' RACE reads in MiXCR, keeping a single row per CDR3 protein. This table has some 65,000 distinct CDR3 sequences, 5.2% appearing once. Sequenced: PBMCs. All receptors come from a woman younger than 45 with multiple sclerosis.

This clonotype was counted ten times or more. This chain links TRBV12-3 or TRBV12-4 with TRBJ1-2; TRBD1 is a possible D gene (6 bases). The V end lost 6 bases, the J end lost 4 bases, and 12 bases lay between the germline ends. The CDR3 spans 13 residues. CDR3 nucleotide sequence: TGTGCCAGCAGCCCAGGGGAGGTCTATGGCTACACCTTC. Encoded protein: CASSPGEVYGYTF.

In its sample, this clonotype was seen many times. V is TRBV4-1 and J is TRBJ1-2, with 7 bases fitting TRBD1. The trim removed 0 bases at V and 2 bases at J, leaving 6 bases unmatched. In germline, CDR1 is MGHRA, CDR2 YSYEKL. CDR3 size: 16 residues. Written as DNA, the CDR3 is TGCGCCAGCAGCCAAGATGCGACAGGGTACAACTATGGCTACACCTTC. It encodes CASSQDATGYNYGYTF.

This clonotype was counted ten times or more. V and J are TRBV20-1 and TRBJ2-2; the match to TRBD1 covers 7 bases. The germline V gene has CDR1 DFQATT and CDR2 SNEGSKA (reference sequence). V shed 3 bases and J 4 bases; nucleotides not matched to a gene: 14. This CDR3 has 17 residues. Written as DNA, the CDR3 is TGCAGTGCTAGCACGATCCCCGGGACAGACACCACCGGGGAGCTGTTTTTT. Amino acids: CSASTIPGTDTTGELFF.

The table lists this clonotype with many counts. CDR3 coding DNA: TGCAGTGCTAAACAGTCAGGGGACCCCCCATACGAGCAGTACTTC. Translation gives CSAKQSGDPPYEQYF. J is TRBJ2-7 and V is TRBV20-1; D may be TRBD1 (6 bases). The CDR3 extends over 15 amino acids. Germline V gene lookup returns CDR1 DFQATT and CDR2 SNEGSKA (reference sequence). Trimming took off 4 bases at V and 4 bases at J, with 20 bases between the two ends.

This clonotype was seen repeatedly, ten times or more. The chain couples TRBV4-1 to TRBJ1-5; D possibly corresponds to TRBD1 (5 bases). Germline V CDR1 and CDR2: MGHRA, YSYEKL. The CDR3 spans 15 residues. V lost 6 bases and J lost 0, with 12 bases in between. This CDR3 reads CASSLFRASNQPQHF. The DNA of the CDR3 is TGCGCCAGCAGTCTTTTCAGGGCTAGCAATCAGCCCCAGCATTTT.

This clonotype was found many times. The chain recombines TRBV6-6 with TRBJ2-1; D call uncertain. This CDR3 has 13 residues. Germline CDR1 reads MNHNY; CDR2 reads SVGAGI (reference sequence). The V gene lost 10 bases and the J gene lost 0 bases, with 10 bases spanning the gap. The CDR3 DNA is TGTGCCACCGCACTGAGCTCCTACAATGAGCAGTTCTTC. Its protein product is CATALSSYNEQFF.

This clonotype was counted ten times or more. This rearrangement joins TRBV6-5 to TRBJ2-5, with no clear D. CDR3 length: 14 amino acids. Germline V lookup: CDR1 MNHEY, CDR2 SVGAGI. With 6 bases removed from V and 2 bases from J, the gap between germline ends came to 13 bases. CDR3 protein: CASSYRVLQETQYF. CDR3 bases: TGTGCCAGCAGCTACAGAGTTCTTCAAGAGACCCAGTACTTC.

This clonotype occurred many times. The CDR3 loop reads CSAVTDTQYF. DNA for the CDR3: TGCAGTGCTGTCACAGATACGCAGTATTTT. J is TRBJ2-3 and V is TRBV20-1; D is unresolved. The ends were cut back, 5 bases at V and 2 bases at J, with 2 bases in the middle. The germline CDR1 and CDR2 sequences are DFQATT and SNEGSKA (reference sequence). The CDR3 spans 10 residues.

This clonotype appeared many times. This chain links TRBV5-5 with TRBJ1-5, with D uncertain. Germline CDR1 reads SGHKS; CDR2 reads YYEKEE (reference sequence). This CDR3 spans 15 amino acids. With 4 bases removed from V and 4 bases from J, the gap between germline ends came to 15 bases. CDR3 in DNA: TGTGCCAGCAGCGTCGAAGGGAACCCTAATCAGCCCCAGCATTTT. Its translation: CASSVEGNPNQPQHF.

Many counts were recorded for this clonotype. The V and J genes are TRBV29-1 and TRBJ1-1; 9 bases align to TRBD1. The V gene's germline CDR1 is SQVTM and CDR2 ANQGSEA. The CDR3 loop spans 16 amino acids. J was trimmed by 1 base and V by 1 base; bases with no gene match: 7. In DNA form, the CDR3 reads TGCAGCGTTGAAGGCTGGACAGGGGCTAGGAACACTGAAGCTTTCTTT. Translated, it gives CSVEGWTGARNTEAFF.

In its sample, this clonotype was seen many times. V gene TRBV28 combines with J gene TRBJ2-2; D is ambiguous. The CDR3 is made up of 16 amino acids. V was trimmed by 5 bases and J by 9 bases, leaving 22 bases between them. CDR1 is MDHEN, CDR2 SYDVKM, per germline. The CDR3 coding sequence is TGTGCCAGCAGTCACGGACGGGTTTTAATCTTCCGGGAGCTGTTTTTT. Translating gives CASSHGRVLIFRELFF.